The clone carrying this TCR beta chain appeared a single time. These data belong to a study of blood T cell repertoires in COVID-19. Study summary: Acute and convalescent COVID-19 samples came from the United States, Italy and Spain. T cells, B-cell-depleted T cells, or PBMCs supplied cDNA or gDNA.

The V gene lost 0 bases and the J gene lost 9 bases, with 6 bases spanning the gap. This CDR3 is 13 amino acids long. The germline CDR1 and CDR2 sequences are PRHDT and FYEKMQ (reference sequence). Per the original methods: Reference gene primer amplification gave nucleated cell count estimates. Sequencing was performed with immunoSEQ multiplex PCR; in TCRdb, only in-frame clones are kept and a portion is missing. V, J and clone size reflect that table, while D and trimming were determined from the DNA. The data show about 210,000 clones, about four fifths seen once. The sample consisted of peripheral blood. This clonotype was obtained from a middle-aged woman with active or convalescent COVID-19. This chain connects TRBV13 to TRBJ1-6; D remains ambiguous. Here the CDR3 reads CASSLGIGSPLHF. CDR3 nucleotides: TGTGCCAGCAGCTTAGGTATCGGTTCACCCCTCCACTTT. The full variable domain, with the rest looked up from reference TRBV13 and TRBJ1-6, is AAGVIQSPRHLIKEKRETATLKCYPIPRHDTVYWYQQGPGQDPQFLISFYEKMQSDKGSIPDRFSAQQFSDYHSELNMSSLELGDSALYFCASSLGIGSPLHFGNGTRLTVT.